Sequencing of this T cell receptor beta chain was carried out in a study of Graves' ophthalmopathy and Graves' hyperthyroidism. Per germline, CDR1 LNHDA and CDR2 SQIVND (reference sequence). The CDR3 extends over 14 amino acids. The V and J ends lost 10 bases and 1 base, in that order; junction bases with no gene match: 4. Diagnosis used clinical symptoms, serum thyroxine, TRAb, thyroid ultrasound and orbital computed tomography. TCR beta CDR3 amplification used RNA transcripts. The authors performed first-round RT-PCR with HTBI primers and then a second-round multiplex PCR. TCRdb independently ran MiXCR on the multiplex PCR reads; one entry per CDR3 protein. The top ten clones hold about 9.3% of a sample with under 250,000 distinct CDR3 sequences, over 25% of them seen once.

The chain links TRBV19 to TRBJ2-2; 9 bases align to TRBD2. The receptor's source is a man aged 50 to 59 with Graves' ophthalmopathy. Sequenced sample: peripheral blood. The CDR3 nucleotides are TGTGCCACCTTACTAGCGGGGAACACCGGGGAGCTGTTTTTT. Translating gives CATLLAGNTGELFF.